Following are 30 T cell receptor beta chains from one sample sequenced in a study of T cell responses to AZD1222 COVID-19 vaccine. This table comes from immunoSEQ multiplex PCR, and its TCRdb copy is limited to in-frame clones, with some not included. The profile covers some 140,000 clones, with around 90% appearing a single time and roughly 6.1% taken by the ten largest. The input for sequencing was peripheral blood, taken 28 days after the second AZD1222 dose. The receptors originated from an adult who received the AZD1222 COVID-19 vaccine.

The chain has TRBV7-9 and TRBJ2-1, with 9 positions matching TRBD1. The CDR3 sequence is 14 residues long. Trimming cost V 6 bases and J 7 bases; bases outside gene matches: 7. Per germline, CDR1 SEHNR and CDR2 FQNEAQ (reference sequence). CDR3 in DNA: TGTGCCAGCAGGGACAGGGGTGTCCCAAATGAGCAGTTCTTC. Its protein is CASRDRGVPNEQFF. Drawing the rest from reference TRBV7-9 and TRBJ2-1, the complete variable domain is DTGVSQNPRHKITKRGQNVTFRCDPISEHNRLYWYRQTLGQGPEFLTYFQNEAQLEKSRLLSDRFSAERPKGSFSTLEIQRTEQGDSAMYLCASRDRGVPNEQFFGPGTRLTVL.

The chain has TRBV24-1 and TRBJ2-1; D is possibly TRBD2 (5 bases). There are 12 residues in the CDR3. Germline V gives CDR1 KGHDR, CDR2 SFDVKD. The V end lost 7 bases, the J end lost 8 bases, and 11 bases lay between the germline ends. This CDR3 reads CATSPGSDEQFF. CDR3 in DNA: TGTGCCACCAGCCCGGGTAGCGATGAGCAGTTCTTC.

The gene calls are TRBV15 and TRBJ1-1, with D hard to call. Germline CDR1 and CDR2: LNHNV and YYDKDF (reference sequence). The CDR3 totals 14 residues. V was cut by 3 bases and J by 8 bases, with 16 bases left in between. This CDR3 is CATSRVGREREAFF. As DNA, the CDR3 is TGTGCCACCAGCAGGGTGGGTAGGGAAAGAGAAGCTTTCTTT.

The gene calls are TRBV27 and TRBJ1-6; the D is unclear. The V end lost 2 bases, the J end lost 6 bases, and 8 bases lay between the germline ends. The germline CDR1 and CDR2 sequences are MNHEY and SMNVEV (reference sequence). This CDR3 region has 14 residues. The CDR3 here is CASSLGQLNSPLHF. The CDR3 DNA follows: TGTGCCAGCAGTTTAGGGCAGCTTAATTCACCCCTCCACTTT.

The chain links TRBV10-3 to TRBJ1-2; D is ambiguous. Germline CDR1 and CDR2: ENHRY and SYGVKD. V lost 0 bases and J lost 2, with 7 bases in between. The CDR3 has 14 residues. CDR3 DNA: TGTGCCATCAGTGAGTCGATGGTGAACTATGGCTACACCTTC. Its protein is CAISESMVNYGYTF.

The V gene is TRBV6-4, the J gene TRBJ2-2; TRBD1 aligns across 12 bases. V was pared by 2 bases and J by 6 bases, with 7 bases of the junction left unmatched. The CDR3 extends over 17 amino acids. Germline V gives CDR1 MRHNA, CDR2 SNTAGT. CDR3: CASSDGGQGAGSGELFF. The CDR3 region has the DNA TGTGCCAGCAGTGACGGGGGACAGGGGGCCGGATCCGGGGAGCTGTTTTTT.

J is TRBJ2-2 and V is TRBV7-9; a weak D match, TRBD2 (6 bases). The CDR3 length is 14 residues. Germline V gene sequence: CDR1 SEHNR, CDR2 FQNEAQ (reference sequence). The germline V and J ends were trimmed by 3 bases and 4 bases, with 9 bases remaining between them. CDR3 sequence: CASSFMGGTGELFF. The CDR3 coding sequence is TGTGCCAGCAGCTTTATGGGGGGCACCGGGGAGCTGTTTTTT.

This chain's CDR3 is CASSLGTGTGNTIYF. Written as DNA, the CDR3 is TGTGCCAGCAGCTTAGGGACAGGGACTGGAAACACCATATATTTT. The chain combines TRBV7-2 with TRBJ1-3, with 8 bases identical to TRBD1. Germline V gene sequence: CDR1 SGHTA, CDR2 FQGNSA. This CDR3 region has 15 residues. V lost 1 base, J lost 2 bases, and 1 base stayed unmatched.

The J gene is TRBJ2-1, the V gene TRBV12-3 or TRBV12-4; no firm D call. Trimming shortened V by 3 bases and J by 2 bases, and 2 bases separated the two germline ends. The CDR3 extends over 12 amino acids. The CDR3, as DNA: TGTGCCAGCAGTTTCCCCTACAATGAGCAGTTCTTC. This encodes CASSFPYNEQFF.

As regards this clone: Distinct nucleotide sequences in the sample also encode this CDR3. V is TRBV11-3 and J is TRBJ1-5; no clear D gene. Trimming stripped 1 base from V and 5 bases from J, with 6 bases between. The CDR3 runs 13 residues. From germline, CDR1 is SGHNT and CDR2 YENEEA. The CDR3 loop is CASSLGGDQPQHF. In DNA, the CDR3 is TGTGCCAGCAGCTTAGGGGGTGATCAGCCCCAGCATTTT.

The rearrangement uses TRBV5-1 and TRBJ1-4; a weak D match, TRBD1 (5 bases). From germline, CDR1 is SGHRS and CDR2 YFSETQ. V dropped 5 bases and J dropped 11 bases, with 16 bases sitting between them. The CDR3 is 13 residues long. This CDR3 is CASSWGTEEKLFF. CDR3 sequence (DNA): TGCGCCAGCAGTTGGGGCACCGAGGAGAAACTGTTTTTT.

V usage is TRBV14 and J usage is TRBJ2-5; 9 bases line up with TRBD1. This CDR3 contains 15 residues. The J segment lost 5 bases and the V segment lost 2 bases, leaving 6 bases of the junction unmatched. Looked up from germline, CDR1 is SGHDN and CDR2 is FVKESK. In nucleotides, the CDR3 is TGTGCCAGCAGCCAATCGACAGGGGGTACGGAGACCCAGTACTTC. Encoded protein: CASSQSTGGTETQYF.

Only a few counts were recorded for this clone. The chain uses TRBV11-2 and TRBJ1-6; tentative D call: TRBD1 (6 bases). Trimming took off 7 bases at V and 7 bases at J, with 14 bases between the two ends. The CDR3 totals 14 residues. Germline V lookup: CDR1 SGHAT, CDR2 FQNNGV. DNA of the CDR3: TGTGCCAGCACCCGCCGACAGGAAAATTCACCCCTCCACTTT. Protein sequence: CASTRRQENSPLHF.

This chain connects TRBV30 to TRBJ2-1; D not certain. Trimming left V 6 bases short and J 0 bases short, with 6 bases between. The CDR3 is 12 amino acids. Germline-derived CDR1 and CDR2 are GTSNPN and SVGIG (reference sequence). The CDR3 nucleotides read TGTGCCTGCCGGAGCTCCTACAATGAGCAGTTCTTC. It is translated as CACRSSYNEQFF.

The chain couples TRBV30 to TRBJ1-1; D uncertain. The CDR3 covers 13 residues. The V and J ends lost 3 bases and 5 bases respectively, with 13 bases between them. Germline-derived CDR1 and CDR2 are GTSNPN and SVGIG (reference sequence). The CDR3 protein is CAWRSPWRTEAFF. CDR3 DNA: TGTGCCTGGAGATCACCCTGGCGGACTGAAGCTTTCTTT. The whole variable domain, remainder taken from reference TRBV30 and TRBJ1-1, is SQTIHQWPATLVQPVGSPLSLECTVEGTSNPNLYWYRQAAGRGLQLLFYSVGIGQISSEVPQNLSASRPQDRQFILSSKKLLLSDSGFYLCAWRSPWRTEAFFGQGTRLTVV.

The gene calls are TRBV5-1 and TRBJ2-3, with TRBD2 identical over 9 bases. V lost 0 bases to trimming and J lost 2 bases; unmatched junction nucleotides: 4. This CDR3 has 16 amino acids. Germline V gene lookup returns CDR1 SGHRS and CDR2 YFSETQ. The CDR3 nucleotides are TGCGCCAGCAGCTTGGGTATAGCGGGGGACACAGATACGCAGTATTTT. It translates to CASSLGIAGDTDTQYF.

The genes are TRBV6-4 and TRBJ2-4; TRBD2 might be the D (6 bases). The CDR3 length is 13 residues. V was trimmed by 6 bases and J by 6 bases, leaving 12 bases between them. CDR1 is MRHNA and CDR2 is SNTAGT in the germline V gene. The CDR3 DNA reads TGTGCCAGCAGCACGGGAGAAGGAAACATTCAGTACTTC. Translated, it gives CASSTGEGNIQYF.

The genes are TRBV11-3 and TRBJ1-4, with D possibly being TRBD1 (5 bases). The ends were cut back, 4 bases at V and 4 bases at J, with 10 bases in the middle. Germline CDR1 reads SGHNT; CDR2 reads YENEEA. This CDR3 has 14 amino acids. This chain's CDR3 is CASSWDVDNEKLFF. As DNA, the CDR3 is TGTGCCAGCAGCTGGGACGTAGATAATGAAAAACTGTTTTTT.

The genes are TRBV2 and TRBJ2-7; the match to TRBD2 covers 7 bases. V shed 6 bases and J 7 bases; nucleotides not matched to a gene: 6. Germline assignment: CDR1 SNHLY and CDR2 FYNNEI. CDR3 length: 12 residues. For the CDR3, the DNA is TGTGCCAGCAGGGGGGAGGGTTTGGAGCAGTACTTC. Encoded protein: CASRGEGLEQYF.

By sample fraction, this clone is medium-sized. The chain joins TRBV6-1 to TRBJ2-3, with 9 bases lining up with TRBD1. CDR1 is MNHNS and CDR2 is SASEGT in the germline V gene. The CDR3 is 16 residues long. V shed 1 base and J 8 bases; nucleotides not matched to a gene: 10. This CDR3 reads CASSEGTGEHSFTQYF. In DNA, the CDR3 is TGTGCCAGCAGTGAAGGGACAGGGGAACACTCTTTTACGCAGTATTTT.

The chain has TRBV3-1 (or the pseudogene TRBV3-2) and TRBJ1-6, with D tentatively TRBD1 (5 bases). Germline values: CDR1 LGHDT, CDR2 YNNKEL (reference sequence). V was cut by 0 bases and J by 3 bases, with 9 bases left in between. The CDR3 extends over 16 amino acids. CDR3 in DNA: TGTGCCAGCAGCCAAGAGGGCACAGGCTATAATTCACCCCTCCACTTT. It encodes CASSQEGTGYNSPLHF.

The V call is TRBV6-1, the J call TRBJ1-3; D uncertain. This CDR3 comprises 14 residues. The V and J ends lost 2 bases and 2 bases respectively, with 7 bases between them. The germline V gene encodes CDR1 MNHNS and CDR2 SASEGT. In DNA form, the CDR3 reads TGTGCCAGCAGTGAACCAGGAGCTGGAAACACCATATATTTT. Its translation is CASSEPGAGNTIYF.

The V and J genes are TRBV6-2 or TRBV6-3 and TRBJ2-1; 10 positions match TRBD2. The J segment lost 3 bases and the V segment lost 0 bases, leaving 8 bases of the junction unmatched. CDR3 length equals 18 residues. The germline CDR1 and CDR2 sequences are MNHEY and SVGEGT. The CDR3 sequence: CASSYSRLAGANYNEQFF. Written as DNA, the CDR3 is TGTGCCAGCAGTTACTCGAGGCTAGCGGGGGCTAACTACAATGAGCAGTTCTTC.

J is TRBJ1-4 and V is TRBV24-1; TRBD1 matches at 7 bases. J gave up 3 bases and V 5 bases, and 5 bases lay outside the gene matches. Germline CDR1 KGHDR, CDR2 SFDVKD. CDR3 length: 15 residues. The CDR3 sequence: CATSAGTAANEKLFF. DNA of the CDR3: TGTGCCACCAGTGCCGGGACAGCAGCTAATGAAAAACTGTTTTTT.

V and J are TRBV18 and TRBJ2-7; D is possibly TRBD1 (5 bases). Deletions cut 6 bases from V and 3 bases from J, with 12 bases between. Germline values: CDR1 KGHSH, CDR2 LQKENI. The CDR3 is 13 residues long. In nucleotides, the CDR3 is TGTGCCAGCTCGCCGGACATAGTCTACGAGCAGTACTTC. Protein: CASSPDIVYEQYF.

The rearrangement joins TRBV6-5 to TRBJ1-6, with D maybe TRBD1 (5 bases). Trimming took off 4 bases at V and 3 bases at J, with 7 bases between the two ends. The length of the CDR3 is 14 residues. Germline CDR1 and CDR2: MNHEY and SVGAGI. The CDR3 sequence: CASSLTDYNSPLHF. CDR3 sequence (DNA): TGTGCCAGCAGTTTGACAGACTATAATTCACCCCTCCACTTT.

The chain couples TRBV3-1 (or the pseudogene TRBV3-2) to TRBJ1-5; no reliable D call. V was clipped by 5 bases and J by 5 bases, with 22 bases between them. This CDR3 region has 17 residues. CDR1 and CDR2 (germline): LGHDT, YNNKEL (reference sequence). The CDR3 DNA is TGTGCCAGCAGCTCTTTCATTCCCATTTGGCATCATCAGCCCCAGCATTTT. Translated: CASSSFIPIWHHQPQHF.

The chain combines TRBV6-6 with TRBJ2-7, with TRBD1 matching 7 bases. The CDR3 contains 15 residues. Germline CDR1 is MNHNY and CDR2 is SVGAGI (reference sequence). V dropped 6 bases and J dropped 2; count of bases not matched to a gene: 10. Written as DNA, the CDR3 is TGTGCCAGCAGACCCGGCAGGGGGACCCCCTACGAGCAGTACTTC. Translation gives CASRPGRGTPYEQYF.

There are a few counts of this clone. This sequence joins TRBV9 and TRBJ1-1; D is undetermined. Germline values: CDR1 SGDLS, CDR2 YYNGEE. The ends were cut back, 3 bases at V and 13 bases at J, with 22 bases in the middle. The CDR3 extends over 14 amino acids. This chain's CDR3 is CASSASDERSEGFF. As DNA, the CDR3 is TGTGCCAGCAGCGCCTCGGACGAACGAAGCGAGGGTTTCTTT.

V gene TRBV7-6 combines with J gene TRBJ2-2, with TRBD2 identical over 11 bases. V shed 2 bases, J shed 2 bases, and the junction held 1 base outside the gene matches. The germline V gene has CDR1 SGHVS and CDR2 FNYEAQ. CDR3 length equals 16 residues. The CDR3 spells CASSLLAGGNTGELFF. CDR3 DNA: TGTGCCAGCAGCTTACTAGCGGGAGGAAACACCGGGGAGCTGTTTTTT.